The 27 T cell receptor beta chains below all came from one sample that was sequenced in a study of T cell responses to AZD1222 COVID-19 vaccine. Clones were read by immunoSEQ multiplex PCR, and TCRdb kept only the in-frame ones, dropping some. Here the sample spans around 130,000 clones, around 83% being singletons. The specimen comprised peripheral blood, sampled 28 days after the second AZD1222 dose. The receptors stem from an adult who received the AZD1222 COVID-19 vaccine.

A single count supports this clone. V usage is TRBV2 and J usage is TRBJ2-5; 13 nucleotides agree with TRBD2. This CDR3 spans 19 amino acids. Trimming cost V 6 bases and J 4 bases; bases outside gene matches: 17. The germline gives CDR1 SNHLY, CDR2 FYNNEI. The CDR3 sequence: CASRRRLAGGLAPGETQYF. CDR3 bases: TGTGCCAGCAGGCGCCGACTAGCGGGGGGCCTAGCCCCGGGAGAGACCCAGTACTTC.

V is TRBV5-6 and J is TRBJ1-1; D possibly corresponds to TRBD1 (6 bases). Trimming stripped 1 base from V and 1 base from J, with 14 bases between. Looked up from germline, CDR1 is SGHDT and CDR2 is YYEEEE. The CDR3 contains 16 residues. The CDR3 DNA sequence: TGTGCCAGCAGCTTGAAAGGGGGAGCTCGGAACACTGAAGCTTTCTTT. Protein sequence: CASSLKGGARNTEAFF. The complete variable domain, with remaining parts taken from reference TRBV5-6 and TRBJ1-1, reads DAGVTQSPTHLIKTRGQQVTLRCSPKSGHDTVSWYQQALGQGPQFIFQYYEEEERQRGNFPDRFSGHQFPNYSSELNVNALLLGDSALYLCASSLKGGARNTEAFFGQGTRLTVV.

This chain connects TRBV27 to TRBJ1-5; 8 bases align to TRBD1. V was clipped by 6 bases and J by 6 bases; unmatched bases: 4. Germline V gene lookup returns CDR1 MNHEY and CDR2 SMNVEV (reference sequence). The CDR3 totals 13 residues. The CDR3 region is CASSRGLSQPQHF. The CDR3 nucleotides are TGTGCCAGCAGCAGGGGGCTAAGTCAGCCCCAGCATTTT.

The V call is TRBV3-1 (or the pseudogene TRBV3-2), the J call TRBJ2-7, with TRBD2 identical over 7 bases. With V trimmed by 2 bases and J by 0 bases, 1 base remained unmatched. CDR3 length equals 14 residues. Germline V gene data show CDR1 as LGHDT and CDR2 as YNNKEL (reference sequence). The CDR3 DNA reads as TGTGCCAGCAGCCAATTAGCGGGCTCCTACGAGCAGTACTTC. This codes for CASSQLAGSYEQYF.

This chain joins TRBV28 and TRBJ1-3, with 8 bases that match TRBD1. J gave up 6 bases and V 3 bases, and 7 bases lay outside the gene matches. CDR1 is MDHEN, CDR2 SYDVKM, per germline. This CDR3 region has 15 residues. CDR3 protein: CASSFSDRVANTIYF. The DNA for the CDR3 is TGTGCCAGCAGTTTTTCGGACAGGGTGGCAAACACCATATATTTT.

V usage is TRBV11-2 and J usage is TRBJ2-7; D is uncertain. Germline CDR1 and CDR2: SGHAT and FQNNGV. This CDR3 region has 14 residues. Deletions cut 5 bases from V and 2 bases from J, with 13 bases between. In DNA, the CDR3 is TGTGCCAGCAGCCCGTCGGGCCCGACCTACGAGCAGTACTTC. Translation: CASSPSGPTYEQYF.

The J gene is TRBJ2-1, the V gene TRBV6-4, with D possibly matching TRBD2 (5 bases). From germline, CDR1 is MRHNA and CDR2 SNTAGT. The CDR3 loop spans 15 amino acids. With 0 bases removed from V and 6 bases from J, the gap between germline ends came to 12 bases. This chain's CDR3 is CASSDSIEGSNEQFF. CDR3 DNA: TGTGCCAGCAGTGACTCGATAGAGGGTTCCAATGAGCAGTTCTTC.

This clone showed up just a few times. The rearrangement joins TRBV3-1 (or the pseudogene TRBV3-2) to TRBJ2-5, with 9 nucleotides matching TRBD2. Germline V gene sequence: CDR1 LGHDT, CDR2 YNNKEL (reference sequence). With V trimmed by 6 bases and J by 2 bases, 4 bases remained unmatched. The CDR3 runs 14 residues. The CDR3 spells CASRQTSGQETQYF. CDR3 in DNA: TGTGCCAGCAGGCAGACTAGCGGACAAGAGACCCAGTACTTC.

The V gene is TRBV12-3 or TRBV12-4, the J gene TRBJ1-2; D may be TRBD1 (5 bases). Trimming stripped 6 bases from V and 6 bases from J, with 11 bases between. The CDR3 is 12 amino acids. This CDR3 is CASSRGRDGYTF. The CDR3, as DNA: TGTGCCAGCAGCCGGGGCCGAGATGGCTACACCTTC.

In the case of this clone: The junction does not match germline at one end; this may be a read error. The chain couples TRBV7-2 to TRBJ2-5; D unresolved. Germline V CDR1 and CDR2: SGHTA, FQGNSA. The CDR3 totals 13 residues. The CDR3 coding sequence is TGTGCCAGCAGCTTAGGTGAAGGCGACCGTCGGCACTTC. Its protein product is CASSLGEGDRRHF. The whole variable domain, filled in from reference TRBV7-2 and TRBJ2-5, reads GAGVSQSPSNKVTEKGKDVELRCDPISGHTALYWYRQSLGQGLEFLIYFQGNSAPDKSGLPSDRFSAERTGGSVSTLTIQRTQQEDSAVYLCASSLGEGDRRHFGPGTRLLVL.

The V call is TRBV14, the J call TRBJ2-2; 8 nucleotides match TRBD1. V lost 1 base and J lost 7; bases outside the gene matches: 5. This CDR3 contains 15 residues. Per germline, CDR1 SGHDN and CDR2 FVKESK. CDR3 sequence (DNA): TGTGCCAGCAGCCAAGTCAGGGGGCGCATCGGGGAGCTGTTTTTT. Its translation is CASSQVRGRIGELFF.

This clone was counted between two and nine times. J is TRBJ1-2 and V is TRBV29-1, with D unresolved. This CDR3 contains 13 residues. The germline CDR1 and CDR2 sequences are SQVTM and ANQGSEA. The DNA for the CDR3 is TGCAGTTCCACCCGGGTATCTAACTATGGCTACACCTTC. Encoded protein: CSSTRVSNYGYTF.

The gene calls are TRBV19 and TRBJ1-5; D not resolved. The CDR3 has 10 residues. The ends were cut back, 10 bases at V and 6 bases at J, with 7 bases in the middle. Germline loops: CDR1 LNHDA, CDR2 SQIVND (reference sequence). The CDR3 DNA reads TGTGCCACCGGGAGTCAGCCCCAGCATTTT. Translating gives CATGSQPQHF.

The chain uses TRBV12-5 and TRBJ2-7; 10 bases agree with TRBD2. The CDR3 sequence is 16 residues long. Per the germline V gene, CDR1 is LGHNT and CDR2 is FRNRAP. V shed 0 bases, J shed 0 bases, and the junction held 2 bases outside the gene matches. CDR3 loop: CASGLVLAGSSYEQYF. CDR3 nucleotides: TGTGCTAGTGGTTTGGTACTAGCGGGGAGCTCCTACGAGCAGTACTTC.

The rearrangement joins TRBV29-1 to TRBJ2-2, with D possibly TRBD1 on 6 matching bases. The length of the CDR3 is 13 residues. Germline V gene lookup returns CDR1 SQVTM and CDR2 ANQGSEA. Trimming shortened V by 7 bases and J by 5 bases, and 14 bases separated the two germline ends. The DNA for the CDR3 is TGCAGCGCCGGACAGTCTTGGACCGGGGAGCTGTTTTTT. It codes for CSAGQSWTGELFF.

The count of this clone is one. The chain is built from TRBV2 and TRBJ2-7; 7 bases align to TRBD1. The CDR3 spans 13 residues. Trimming removed 11 bases from V and 1 base from J; junction bases left unmatched: 8. The germline gives CDR1 SNHLY, CDR2 FYNNEI. CDR3 loop: CALQAGGSYEQYF. The CDR3 DNA follows: TGTGCCCTTCAGGCAGGGGGATCCTACGAGCAGTACTTC.

The genes are TRBV6-5 and TRBJ2-1; TRBD1 matches at 10 bases. The CDR3 consists of 14 residues. Germline trimming cut 5 bases from V and 8 bases from J; bases unmatched to any gene: 6. Germline V gene sequence: CDR1 MNHEY, CDR2 SVGAGI. CDR3 region: CASSRTGGKDEQFF. The CDR3, as DNA: TGTGCCAGCAGTCGGACAGGGGGTAAGGATGAGCAGTTCTTC.

The rearrangement joins TRBV6-2 or TRBV6-3 to TRBJ1-5; 11 nucleotides line up with TRBD1. The CDR3 is made up of 20 amino acids. Germline CDR1 and CDR2: MNHEY and SVGEGT. V was pared by 2 bases and J by 0 bases, with 12 bases of the junction left unmatched. The CDR3 DNA reads as TGTGCCAGCAGTTACAGAACTGGGACAGGGGGTGTGAATAGCAATCAGCCCCAGCATTTT. Translated: CASSYRTGTGGVNSNQPQHF.

This chain joins TRBV5-1 and TRBJ2-2; 10 bases are a match to TRBD2. V shed 0 bases and J 6 bases; nucleotides not matched to a gene: 5. The CDR3 totals 16 residues. CDR1 and CDR2 from the germline V gene are SGHRS and YFSETQ. The CDR3 spells CASSLGIAGGSGELFF. The CDR3 coding sequence is TGCGCCAGCAGCTTGGGAATAGCGGGGGGCTCCGGGGAGCTGTTTTTT.

This clone showed up just a few times. The V gene is TRBV19, the J gene TRBJ1-1; no clear D. The CDR3 covers 15 residues. Germline V gene sequence: CDR1 LNHDA, CDR2 SQIVND (reference sequence). Trimming cost V 7 bases and J 1 base, with 16 bases left between them. CDR3: CASKVRTPPNTEAFF. CDR3 DNA sequence: TGTGCCAGTAAAGTCAGGACCCCCCCGAACACTGAAGCTTTCTTT.

The CDR3 protein is CASSDGRGSSYNSPLHF. Written as DNA, the CDR3 is TGCGCCAGCAGTGACGGACGGGGAAGCTCCTATAATTCACCCCTCCACTTT. The rearrangement joins TRBV10-2 to TRBJ1-6, with D uncertain. Germline CDR1 and CDR2: WSHSY and SAAADI. Trimming shortened V by 3 bases and J by 0 bases, and 12 bases separated the two germline ends. This CDR3 comprises 17 residues.

V gene TRBV19 combines with J gene TRBJ1-1; 9 nucleotides agree with TRBD1. V lost 3 bases, J lost 4 bases, and 9 bases stayed unmatched. Germline assignment: CDR1 LNHDA and CDR2 SQIVND (reference sequence). The CDR3 has 16 amino acids. The CDR3: CASSILGTGKGTEAFF. The DNA for the CDR3 is TGTGCCAGTAGTATTCTAGGGACAGGGAAGGGCACTGAAGCTTTCTTT.

The chain links TRBV12-3 or TRBV12-4 to TRBJ1-4; D remains unclear. The CDR3 loop spans 12 amino acids. V was pared by 3 bases and J by 8 bases, with 7 bases between. The CDR3 sequence is CASSLAGEKLFF. For the CDR3, the DNA is TGTGCCAGCAGTTTGGCCGGGGAAAAACTGTTTTTT.

The CDR3 loop reads CASSPGRQRTDEQFF. CDR3 nucleotide sequence: TGTGCCAGTAGTCCGGGACGCCAGCGAACGGATGAGCAGTTCTTC. The rearrangement links TRBV19 to TRBJ2-1; D tentatively fits TRBD1 or TRBD2 (5 bases each). Germline CDR1 is LNHDA and CDR2 is SQIVND (reference sequence). The CDR3 covers 15 residues. Trimming removed 5 bases at V and 8 bases at J, with 19 bases between.

CDR3 coding DNA: TGTGCCAGCAGCTTAGATCTCTCAAATGCGGGCTACACCTTC. Its protein is CASSLDLSNAGYTF. This chain links TRBV11-2 with TRBJ1-2; no firm D call. The CDR3 loop spans 14 amino acids. V was pared by 0 bases and J by 8 bases, with 13 bases between. The germline CDR1 and CDR2 sequences are SGHAT and FQNNGV.

The V and J genes are TRBV7-9 and TRBJ2-7; 7 bases map to TRBD2. The J segment lost 7 bases and the V segment lost 4 bases, leaving 10 bases of the junction unmatched. Germline V gene data show CDR1 as SEHNR and CDR2 as FQNEAQ (reference sequence). This CDR3 contains 14 residues. The CDR3 DNA reads TGTGCCAGCAGCTCATTCCGGGACTACGGTGAGCAGTACTTC. Its translation is CASSSFRDYGEQYF.

The J gene is TRBJ1-6, the V gene TRBV7-3; perhaps TRBD1 as D (6 bases). The germline V gene encodes CDR1 SGHTA and CDR2 FQGTGA. Trimming pared 5 bases from V and 4 bases from J, leaving 9 bases between. The CDR3 spans 14 residues. The CDR3 spells CASSRTDYNSPLHF. The CDR3 DNA reads as TGTGCCAGCAGCCGGACAGATTATAATTCACCCCTCCACTTT.